Sequencing of this T cell receptor beta chain was carried out in a study of radiotherapy plus CTLA-4 blockade in lung cancer. Participants had chemo-refractory metastatic non-small-cell lung cancer and were treated with focal radiation plus ipilimumab CTLA-4 blockade. As concerns this clone: What it binds is unknown.

The assay was immunoSEQ multiplex PCR, and TCRdb's table has in-frame clones only and misses some. The data hold about 25,000 clones, with 65% to 85% observed a single time. Study-wide findings and caveats: In blood, early T cell clone dynamics reportedly predicted response best, together with interferon-beta. TCR clones of tumor origin grew in blood after radiotherapy plus ipilimumab.

Germline values: CDR1 SEHNR, CDR2 FQNEAQ (reference sequence). V was cut by 4 bases and J by 5 bases, with 14 bases left in between. The CDR3 spans 14 residues. The V and J genes are TRBV7-9 and TRBJ2-5; D is unclear. The TCR comes from a human donor with non-small cell lung cancer who had stable disease on radiotherapy plus ipilimumab. Sequenced material: peripheral blood, taken from a patient treated with radiotherapy plus ipilimumab. CDR3 sequence reads: CASSSTRSWETQYF. CDR3 coding DNA: TGTGCCAGCAGCTCCACGAGGAGCTGGGAGACCCAGTACTTC. Together with reference TRBV7-9 and TRBJ2-5, the CDR3 gives the full variable domain: DTGVSQNPRHKITKRGQNVTFRCDPISEHNRLYWYRQTLGQGPEFLTYFQNEAQLEKSRLLSDRFSAERPKGSFSTLEIQRTEQGDSAMYLCASSSTRSWETQYFGPGTRLLVL.